The source of this T cell receptor (beta chain) is a study of shared clonotypes between healthy human individuals. Across the study: Each donor's CD8 memory used one plate, CD8 naive two, each CD4 subset three.

Whole-study findings and limits: Despite large depth, rarefaction showed incomplete sorted-subset sequencing.

Terminally differentiated effector memory CD45RA+ cells were left out of the naive CD8 fraction, which was CD45RO-negative and positively selected for CCR7. The input for sorted-subset replicate PCRs was roughly 180 ng DNA, approximately 30,000 T cell genomes. As processed by the authors: Junction-only sequences without quality scores were provided by ImmunoSEQ, so filtering was different. TCRdb's copy holds only in-frame clones and misses some; the assay was immunoSEQ multiplex PCR. V and J calls plus clone size are reproduced from that table; the DNA served to infer D and trimming. The profile shows under 1 million clones, approximately 97% of them singletons. Of note for this clone: Its antigen is unidentified.

The receptor comes from a young man in good health. Material for sequencing was naive CD8+ T cells sorted from blood.

CDR3 residues: CASSSGAGGGNTIYF. Written as DNA, the CDR3 is TGTGCCAGCAGCTCGGGGGCGGGAGGTGGAAACACCATATATTTT. The chain recombines TRBV7-6 with TRBJ1-3; perhaps TRBD1 as D (6 bases). Germline CDR1 reads SGHVS; CDR2 reads FNYEAQ. There are 15 residues in the CDR3. The V end was cut by 4 bases, the J end by 3 bases, with 13 bases between.